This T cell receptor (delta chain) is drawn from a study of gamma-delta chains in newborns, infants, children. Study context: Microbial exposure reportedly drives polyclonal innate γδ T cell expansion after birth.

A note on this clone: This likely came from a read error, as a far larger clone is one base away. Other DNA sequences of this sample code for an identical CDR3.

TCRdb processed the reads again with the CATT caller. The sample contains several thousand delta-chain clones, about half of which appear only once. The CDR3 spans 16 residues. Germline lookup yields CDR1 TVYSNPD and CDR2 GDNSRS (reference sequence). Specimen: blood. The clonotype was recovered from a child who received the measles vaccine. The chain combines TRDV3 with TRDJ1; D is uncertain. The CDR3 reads CAFIGRWAAYTDKLIF. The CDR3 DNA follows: TGCGCCTTTATTGGTCGGTGGGCGGCTTACACCGATAAACTCATCTTT.